The rows below give T cell receptor beta chains drawn from one sample of a study of human T cells and chemical hapten exposure. TCRdb processed the RACE reads anew with MiXCR; each CDR3 protein has one entry. The data hold 90,000 to 110,000 distinct CDR3 sequences, with less than 40% observed a single time. The source material was whole blood, sampled in connection with sensitization to the hapten diphenylcyclopropenone (DPC). All receptors derive from a middle-aged man with alopecia areata. Some clones in this sample may be carry-over from other donors' samples. CDR3s include the opening cysteine and the closing phenylalanine or tryptophan. A D gene is named only where the DNA matches it firmly. Clone size is shown for a subset of rows, as once, few, many or a class of expanded clone.

J | size | D | V | CDR3 | DNA
TRBJ2-3 | few | NA | TRBV20-1 | CSATYTDTQYF | TGCAGTGCTACATACACAGATACGCAGTATTTT
TRBJ2-3 | NA | NA | TRBV27 | CASSLSEAADTQYF | TGTGCCAGCAGTTTATCTGAGGCCGCAGATACGCAGTATTTT
TRBJ2-1 | few | NA | TRBV12-3/TRBV12-4 | CASRTTGTRVYNEQFF | TGTGCCAGCAGAACTACCGGGACCCGAGTGTACAATGAGCAGTTCTTC
TRBJ2-2 | NA | NA | TRBV5-1 | CASSLRREGTGELFF | TGCGCCAGCAGCTTACGCAGGGAAGGCACCGGGGAGCTGTTTTTT
TRBJ1-2 | NA | NA | TRBV29-1 | CSVEVPANYGYTF | TGCAGCGTTGAAGTTCCAGCTAACTATGGCTACACCTTC
TRBJ1-4 | few | NA | TRBV29-1 | CSVGLSTNEKLFF | TGCAGCGTGGGACTTTCAACTAATGAAAAACTGTTTTTT
TRBJ2-3 | NA | TRBD2 | TRBV5-5 | CASIRRGETTDTQYF | TGTGCCAGCATTCGACGGGGGGAAACCACAGATACGCAGTATTTT
TRBJ2-2 | few | TRBD2 | TRBV6-2/TRBV6-3 | CASSYRGLAGANTGELFF | TGTGCCAGCAGTTACCGGGGACTAGCGGGAGCGAACACCGGGGAGCTGTTTTTT
TRBJ2-3 | NA | NA | TRBV7-6 | CASASGRVTDTQYF | TGTGCCAGCGCCAGCGGTCGGGTCACAGATACGCAGTATTTT
TRBJ2-4 | NA | NA | TRBV21-1 | CASSKVWCVAKNIQYF | TGTGCCAGCAGCAAAGTTTGGTGTGTAGCCAAAAACATTCAGTACTTC
TRBJ1-1 | once | NA | TRBV6-2/TRBV6-3 | CASSYTFQVEAFF | TGTGCCAGCAGTTACACGTTTCAGGTAGAAGCTTTCTTT
TRBJ2-3 | NA | TRBD2 | TRBV20-1 | CSAAGLAGGPSTDTQYF | TGCAGTGCAGCCGGACTAGCGGGAGGTCCCAGCACAGATACGCAGTATTTT
TRBJ2-1 | NA | TRBD2 | TRBV9 | CASSVRGGLAGEGEQFF | TGTGCCAGCAGCGTCAGGGGGGGACTAGCGGGAGAAGGTGAGCAGTTCTTC
TRBJ2-3 | NA | TRBD2 | TRBV18 | CASSPPTSASTDTQYF | TGTGCCAGCTCACCACCAACTAGCGCAAGCACAGATACGCAGTATTTT
TRBJ2-7 | NA | TRBD1 | TRBV3-1 | CASSQRDREGEQYF | TGTGCCAGCAGCCAGAGGGACAGGGAAGGAGAGCAGTACTTC
TRBJ2-1 | few | TRBD2 | TRBV4-3 | CASSQARIAGDEQFF | TGCGCCAGCAGCCAGGCGAGGATAGCGGGAGATGAGCAGTTCTTC
TRBJ1-1 | few | NA | TRBV20-1 | CSALKSGAGMNTEAFF | TGCAGTGCCCTCAAGTCAGGGGCAGGGATGAACACTGAAGCTTTCTTT
TRBJ2-2 | few | NA | TRBV19 | CASSIDTRGTGELFF | TGTGCCAGTAGTATAGACACGAGGGGGACCGGGGAGCTGTTTTTT
TRBJ2-3 | NA | NA | TRBV6-4 | CASSEEGLGTDTQYF | TGTGCCAGCAGTGAGGAGGGATTAGGCACAGATACGCAGTATTTT
TRBJ2-3 | NA | TRBD2 | TRBV7-2 | CASSYWGRTSGGGTDTQYF | TGTGCCAGCAGCTATTGGGGAAGGACTAGCGGGGGGGGCACAGATACGCAGTATTTT
TRBJ2-3 | once | TRBD2 | TRBV7-9 | CASSSGASGHSTDTQYF | TGTGCCAGCAGCTCGGGAGCTAGCGGGCATAGCACAGATACGCAGTATTTT
TRBJ1-1 | few | NA | TRBV24-1 | CATMDSDTEAFF | TGTGCCACCATGGATTCTGACACTGAAGCTTTCTTT
TRBJ2-6 | NA | NA | TRBV12-3/TRBV12-4 | CASEPGSSGANVLTF | TGTGCCAGCGAACCAGGGAGCTCTGGGGCCAACGTCCTGACTTTC
TRBJ2-5 | NA | NA | TRBV6-2/TRBV6-3 | CASKRWTNQETQYF | TGTGCCAGCAAACGATGGACAAACCAAGAGACCCAGTACTTC
TRBJ2-1 | few | NA | TRBV29-1 | CSVEVRRDTRGNEQFF | TGCAGCGTTGAAGTCCGGCGGGATACGCGCGGGAATGAGCAGTTCTTC
TRBJ1-1 | once | NA | TRBV4-3 | CASSQEPRTGAFF | TGCGCCAGCAGCCAAGAACCCCGCACTGGAGCTTTCTTT
TRBJ2-3 | NA | NA | TRBV21-1 | CASSNRGTWSTDTQYF | TGTGCCAGCAGCAATCGCGGAACTTGGAGCACAGATACGCAGTATTTT
TRBJ1-2 | few | TRBD1 | TRBV4-2 | CASSQDGGGFDGYTF | TGTGCCAGCAGCCAAGACGGAGGGGGCTTCGATGGCTACACCTTC
TRBJ2-3 | many | TRBD2 | TRBV6-5 | CASRPYSGSPDTQYF | TGTGCCAGCAGGCCTTATAGCGGGAGCCCAGATACGCAGTATTTT
TRBJ2-1 | NA | TRBD2 | TRBV6-5 | CASSTPLAGASYNEQFF | TGTGCCAGCAGCACCCCACTAGCGGGAGCCTCCTACAATGAGCAGTTCTTC
TRBJ2-2 | NA | NA | TRBV27 | CASRPGGKVPSGELFF | TGTGCCAGCAGGCCAGGGGGGAAAGTCCCCTCCGGGGAGCTGTTTTTT
TRBJ2-3 | few | NA | TRBV5-6 | CASSLVGISDTQYF | TGTGCCAGCAGCTTGGTGGGGATCTCAGATACGCAGTATTTT
TRBJ1-5 | NA | NA | TRBV27 | CASSLVVSNQPQHF | TGTGCCAGCAGTTTGGTGGTTAGCAATCAGCCCCAGCATTTT
TRBJ1-6 | NA | NA | TRBV6-2/TRBV6-3 | CASRWTALGSPLHF | TGTGCCAGCAGGTGGACGGCTCTGGGTTCACCCCTCCACTTT
TRBJ2-3 | once | TRBD2 | TRBV3-1 | CASTPTSGSTDTQYF | TGTGCCAGCACCCCGACTAGCGGGAGCACAGATACGCAGTATTTT
TRBJ2-1 | NA | NA | TRBV4-3 | CASSQVTPGTEQFF | TGCGCCAGCAGCCAAGTGACCCCAGGGACTGAGCAGTTCTTC
TRBJ1-5 | NA | NA | TRBV6-2/TRBV6-3 | CASSYSAGYQPQHF | TGTGCCAGCAGTTACTCGGCAGGATATCAGCCCCAGCATTTT
TRBJ2-3 | NA | NA | TRBV4-3 | CASSPLPSVTTDTQYF | TGCGCCAGCAGCCCTCTGCCTAGCGTAACCACAGATACGCAGTATTTT
TRBJ2-6 | NA | NA | TRBV3-1 | CANERSGANVLTF | TGTGCCAACGAAAGGAGCGGGGCCAACGTCCTGACTTTC
TRBJ2-5 | NA | TRBD2 | TRBV14 | CASSPRLAGGLETQYF | TGTGCCAGCAGCCCCAGACTAGCGGGAGGGCTGGAGACCCAGTACTTC
TRBJ2-7 | few | TRBD1 | TRBV4-3 | CASSQSYRGFSRVYEQYF | TGCGCCAGCAGCCAATCCTACAGGGGTTTCTCCCGGGTCTACGAGCAGTACTTC
TRBJ1-1 | many | NA | TRBV28 | CASSLSLDSREAFF | TGTGCCAGCAGTTTATCCTTGGACAGTAGGGAAGCTTTCTTT
TRBJ1-4 | NA | TRBD1 | TRBV7-6 | CASSFEWTGTLQSNEKLFF | TGTGCCAGCAGCTTCGAATGGACAGGGACCTTGCAGTCTAATGAAAAACTGTTTTTT
TRBJ2-1 | NA | NA | TRBV12-3/TRBV12-4 | CASSFEVYNEQFF | TGTGCCAGCAGTTTTGAGGTTTACAATGAGCAGTTCTTC